The entry below describes one T cell receptor (beta chain). These data are taken from a study of blood T cell repertoires in COVID-19. Study context: Sources were T cells, B-cell-depleted T cells, or PBMCs; the material itself was cDNA or gDNA.

Profiling relied on immunoSEQ multiplex PCR, and the TCRdb table lists in-frame clones only, not all of them. The table lists 45,000 or so clones, 70% to 90% of them singletons, with under 9.5% in the top ten. CDR3 length equals 13 residues. Sequenced: peripheral blood. J is TRBJ1-5 and V is TRBV12-2; TRBD1 is taken as the D call from the table, unchecked against the DNA. TRBV12-2 is a pseudogene locus. This clonotype originated in a human donor in a cohort sampled during active COVID-19. The CDR3 bases are TGTGCAAGTCGTAACAGGGCGCATCAGCCCCAGCATTTT. Translating it yields CASRNRAHQPQHF.